This TCR beta chain comes out of a study of cytomegalovirus exposure and HLA in healthy donors. About this clone: The target antigen is unknown.

The primer mix had 60 Vbeta and 13 Jbeta primers. Repertoires were generated with immunoSEQ multiplex PCR, while TCRdb's copy carries only in-frame clones and drops some. The sample carries about 170,000 clones, about four fifths recorded once. V dropped 2 bases and J dropped 2 bases, with 12 bases sitting between them. The germline CDR1 and CDR2 sequences are SGHRS and YFSETQ. The CDR3 is 15 amino acids. Points from the study as a whole: Reports state that TCR beta sequences accurately predicted most subjects' HLA-A and HLA-B alleles.

The clonotype was recovered from a woman in her late teens or twenties in good health and CMV-seronegative. Sequences were obtained from PBMCs. The V call is TRBV5-1, the J call TRBJ2-3; maybe TRBD2 (6 bases). CDR3 sequence reads: CASSLRDSHTDTQYF. The CDR3 bases are TGCGCCAGCAGCTTAAGGGACTCCCACACAGATACGCAGTATTTT.